This TCR beta chain derives from a study of blood T cell repertoires in COVID-19. The table came from immunoSEQ multiplex PCR; TCRdb's copy has only in-frame clones and leaves some out. The repertoire holds some 120,000 clones, about 80% seen once, with around 15% in the top ten. Sample: peripheral blood. The receptor was isolated from a woman in her fifties or sixties with acute or convalescent COVID-19.

In DNA form, the CDR3 reads TGTGCCAGCAGTGAAGGGCAGTCGAATCAGCCCCAGCATTTT. Its protein is CASSEGQSNQPQHF. The V call is TRBV2, the J call TRBJ1-5; D unclear. Germline values: CDR1 SNHLY, CDR2 FYNNEI. This CDR3 comprises 14 residues. Trimming removed 1 base from V and 4 bases from J, with 8 bases in between. Filled out from reference TRBV2 and TRBJ1-5, the complete variable domain reads EPEVTQTPSHQVTQMGQEVILRCVPISNHLYFYWYRQILGQKVEFLVSFYNNEISEKSEIFDDQFSVERPDGSNFTLKIRSTKLEDSAMYFCASSEGQSNQPQHFGDGTRLSIL.